A selection of T cell receptor beta chains follows, all from one sample in a study of T cells in Graves' hyperthyroidism and ophthalmopathy. TCRdb re-called the multiplex PCR reads with MiXCR, one entry per CDR3 protein. Of about 380,000 distinct CDR3 sequences in the sample, about 18% were seen once. Sequencing was carried out using blood. These receptors originate from a man between 18 and 35 years old with Graves' ophthalmopathy. Each CDR3 is given with its conserved first and last residue. D genes are given only for firm matches. Rows give clone size only sometimes, using once, few, many, or a class for an expanded clone.

>many|TRBV20-1|TRBJ1-1|.
CSASGDTNTEAFF
TGCAGTGCCTCGGGGGACACCAACACTGAAGCTTTCTTT
>few|TRBV5-1|TRBJ1-5|.
CASSLGGGPHQPQHF
TGCGCCAGCAGCTTGGGGGGGGGGCCGCATCAGCCCCAGCATTTT
>.|TRBV4-1|TRBJ1-1|TRBD1
CASSQIDRENTEAFF
TGCGCCAGCAGCCAAATAGACAGGGAGAACACTGAAGCTTTCTTT
>many|TRBV6-1|TRBJ2-7|.
CASSVGTSRNEQYF
TGTGCCAGCAGTGTAGGGACATCCCGGAACGAGCAGTACTTC
>many|TRBV2|TRBJ2-3|.
CASTEGRGGRDTQYF
TGTGCCAGCACCGAGGGCAGGGGGGGACGAGATACGCAGTATTTT
>.|TRBV10-3|TRBJ2-2|.
CAISDLGTSTGELFF
TGTGCCATCAGTGATTTGGGTACTTCCACCGGGGAGCTGTTTTTT
>many|TRBV27|TRBJ1-1|.
CASSFIAGGGEAFF
TGTGCCAGCAGTTTCATCGCCGGGGGCGGTGAAGCTTTCTTT
>many|TRBV12-3/TRBV12-4|TRBJ2-5|.
CASTRTSGQETQYF
TGTGCCAGCACCCGGACCTCAGGGCAGGAGACCCAGTACTTC
>many|TRBV5-1|TRBJ1-1|.
CASSLDRGVEAFF
TGCGCCAGCAGCTTGGATAGAGGAGTTGAAGCTTTCTTT
>.|TRBV5-1|TRBJ2-7|.
CASSFGTKSYEQYF
TGCGCCAGCAGCTTCGGGACAAAATCCTACGAGCAGTACTTC
>many|TRBV27|TRBJ2-2|.
CASSFPTAGMGPGELFF
TGTGCCAGCAGTTTCCCCACCGCAGGGATGGGTCCCGGGGAGCTGTTTTTT
>few|TRBV29-1|TRBJ2-7|TRBD2
CSANGGGGGYEQYF
TGCAGCGCCAATGGGGGCGGGGGGGGCTACGAGCAGTACTTC
>.|TRBV15|TRBJ2-7|TRBD2
CATSKAGGSSYEQYF
TGTGCCACCAGCAAAGCGGGGGGGAGCTCCTACGAGCAGTACTTC
>many|TRBV7-9|TRBJ1-1|.
CASSSSNTEAFF
TGTGCCAGCAGCTCCTCCAACACTGAAGCTTTCTTT
>.|TRBV6-1|TRBJ1-5|TRBD1
CASSEWTGGPQHF
TGTGCCAGCAGTGAATGGACAGGCGGGCCCCAGCATTTT
>.|TRBV28|TRBJ1-2|.
CASSRYSTGNGYTF
TGTGCCAGCAGTCGATACTCCACAGGGAACGGCTACACCTTC
>.|TRBV5-6|TRBJ1-1|TRBD1
CASSLGGTVSEAFF
TGTGCCAGCAGCTTGGGGGGGACAGTTTCTGAAGCTTTCTTT
>many|TRBV4-1|TRBJ1-1|.
CASSRGGENTEAFF
TGCGCCAGCAGCCGAGGGGGAGAGAACACTGAAGCTTTCTTT
>.|TRBV4-1|TRBJ1-6|.
CASSQDRWADYSPLHF
TGCGCCAGCAGCCAAGATCGGTGGGCAGATTATTCACCCCTCCACTTT
>few|TRBV12-3/TRBV12-4|TRBJ2-7|.
CASSTAETRGYEQYF
TGTGCCAGCAGTACCGCCGAGACCCGAGGGTACGAGCAGTACTTC
>many|TRBV6-1|TRBJ2-7|.
CASSEGAGETYEQYF
TGTGCCAGCAGCGAGGGTGCAGGGGAAACCTACGAGCAGTACTTC
>.|TRBV9|TRBJ1-2|.
CASSVDGDLDGYTF
TGTGCCAGCAGCGTAGATGGGGACTTAGACGGCTACACCTTC
>.|TRBV12-3/TRBV12-4|TRBJ1-5|TRBD1
CASSFLAGGSNQPQHF
TGTGCCAGCAGTTTCTTGGCAGGGGGAAGCAATCAGCCCCAGCATTTT
>many|TRBV5-1|TRBJ2-1|TRBD2
CASSMYSGDSYNEQFF
TGCGCCAGCAGCATGTATAGCGGGGATTCCTACAATGAGCAGTTCTTC
>.|TRBV27|TRBJ2-6|.
CASRRISGANVLTF
TGTGCCAGCCGCAGAATCTCTGGGGCCAACGTCCTGACTTTC
>many|TRBV6-1|TRBJ2-7|.
CASSEFGQSYEQYF
TGTGCCAGCAGTGAATTCGGACAGAGCTACGAGCAGTACTTC
>once|TRBV28|TRBJ1-2|.
CASSFETGGYGYTF
TGTGCCAGCAGTTTCGAGACAGGAGGCTATGGCTACACCTTC
>many|TRBV3-1|TRBJ2-7|.
CASSQNAGSSYEQYF
TGTGCCAGCAGCCAAAACGCGGGAAGCTCCTACGAGCAGTACTTC
>many|TRBV3-1|TRBJ1-2|.
CASSQDQQGRYGYTF
TGTGCCAGCAGCCAAGATCAACAAGGGAGGTATGGCTACACCTTC
>.|TRBV7-7|TRBJ1-1|TRBD1
CASRPTGVGWDTEAFF
TGTGCTAGCAGACCTACAGGGGTCGGGTGGGACACTGAAGCTTTCTTT
>many|TRBV6-1|TRBJ2-3|.
CASRPRWDSTDTQYF
TGTGCCAGCAGGCCCCGGTGGGATAGCACAGATACGCAGTATTTT
>.|TRBV7-2|TRBJ1-4|.
CASSLGTAAPSWDEKLFF
TGTGCCAGCAGCTTAGGGACAGCCGCACCATCTTGGGATGAAAAACTGTTTTTT
>.|TRBV15|TRBJ2-7|TRBD1
CATSRAYSEGTGRYEQYF
TGTGCCACCAGCAGAGCGTATTCAGAAGGGACAGGGAGGTACGAGCAGTACTTC
>many|TRBV2|TRBJ2-7|.
CASSTDVSYEQYF
TGTGCCAGCAGTACAGACGTTAGCTACGAGCAGTACTTC
>.|TRBV19|TRBJ1-2|.
CASSDSSYYGYTF
TGTGCCAGTTCGGACAGTTCATACTATGGCTACACCTTC
>few|TRBV6-1|TRBJ1-3|.
CASRSLGITSGNTIYF
TGTGCCAGCAGGTCTCTCGGGATTACCTCTGGAAACACCATATATTTT
>.|TRBV5-8|TRBJ1-6|.
CASRRDLEQINSPLHF
TGTGCCAGCAGACGGGACTTGGAACAGATCAATTCACCCCTCCACTTT
>.|TRBV2|TRBJ2-7|TRBD1
CAITPGQGIQQYF
TGTGCCATCACTCCGGGACAGGGAATACAGCAGTACTTC
>.|TRBV10-3|TRBJ1-1|.
CAISLDRPWNTEAFF
TGTGCCATCAGCTTAGACAGACCTTGGAACACTGAAGCCTTCTTT
>many|TRBV4-1|TRBJ1-1|TRBD1
CASSQEDRGAEAFF
TGCGCCAGCAGCCAAGAAGACAGGGGTGCTGAAGCTTTCTTT
>few|TRBV20-1|TRBJ2-7|.
CSARDLGSARGEQYF
TGCAGTGCTAGAGATTTGGGGTCCGCTCGGGGCGAGCAGTACTTC
>few|TRBV7-2|TRBJ1-5|.
CASSLGGNPQHF
TGTGCCAGCAGCTTAGGGGGGAATCCCCAGCATTTT
>few|TRBV3-1|TRBJ1-5|.
CASSNDFAEAQHF
TGTGCCAGCAGCAACGACTTCGCGGAGGCCCAGCATTTT
>.|TRBV7-6|TRBJ2-5|.
CASSQVGAGETQYF
TGTGCCAGCAGCCAAGTGGGGGCGGGAGAGACCCAGTACTTC
>few|TRBV6-1|TRBJ2-7|TRBD2
CAVAGGLEQYF
TGCGCTGTGGCGGGGGGGCTCGAGCAGTACTTC
>many|TRBV20-1|TRBJ1-2|.
CSARINSGKDYGYTF
TGCAGTGCTAGAATAAACAGTGGGAAAGACTATGGCTACACCTTC
>.|TRBV20-1|TRBJ2-1|TRBD2
CSARRGSSSYNEQFF
TGCAGTGCTCGGCGGGGGTCGAGCTCCTACAATGAGCAGTTCTTC
>.|TRBV24-1|TRBJ2-3|.
CATSDHQGISTDTQYF
TGTGCCACCAGTGATCATCAGGGGATCAGCACAGATACGCAGTATTTT
>many|TRBV15|TRBJ2-7|.
CATSRGRQGLGEQYF
TGTGCCACCAGCAGAGGTCGGCAGGGACTTGGGGAGCAGTACTTC
>many|TRBV6-1|TRBJ2-7|.
CASSPKVADYEQYF
TGTGCCAGCAGTCCCAAGGTGGCAGACTACGAGCAGTACTTC
>.|TRBV11-2|TRBJ2-1|TRBD2
CASSLDLAGGFHPSNEQFF
TGTGCCAGCAGCTTAGATCTCGCGGGGGGCTTCCACCCCTCAAATGAGCAGTTCTTC
>once|TRBV5-6|TRBJ1-5|.
CASSFFSRGDQPQHF
TGTGCCAGCAGCTTTTTCTCGAGAGGGGATCAGCCCCAGCATTTT